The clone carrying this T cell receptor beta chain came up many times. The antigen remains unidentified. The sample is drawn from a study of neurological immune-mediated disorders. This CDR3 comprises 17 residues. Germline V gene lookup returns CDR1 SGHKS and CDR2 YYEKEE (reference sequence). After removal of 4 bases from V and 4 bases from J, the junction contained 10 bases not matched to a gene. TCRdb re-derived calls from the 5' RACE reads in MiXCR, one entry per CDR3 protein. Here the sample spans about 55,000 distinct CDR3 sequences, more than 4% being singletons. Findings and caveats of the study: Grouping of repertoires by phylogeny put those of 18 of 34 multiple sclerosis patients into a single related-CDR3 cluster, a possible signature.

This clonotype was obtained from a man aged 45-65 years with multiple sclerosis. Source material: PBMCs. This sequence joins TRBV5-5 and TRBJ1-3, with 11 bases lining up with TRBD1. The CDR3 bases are TGTGCCAGCAGCCCCCACTGGACAGGGGGCGTCGGAAACACCATATATTTT. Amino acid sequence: CASSPHWTGGVGNTIYF.